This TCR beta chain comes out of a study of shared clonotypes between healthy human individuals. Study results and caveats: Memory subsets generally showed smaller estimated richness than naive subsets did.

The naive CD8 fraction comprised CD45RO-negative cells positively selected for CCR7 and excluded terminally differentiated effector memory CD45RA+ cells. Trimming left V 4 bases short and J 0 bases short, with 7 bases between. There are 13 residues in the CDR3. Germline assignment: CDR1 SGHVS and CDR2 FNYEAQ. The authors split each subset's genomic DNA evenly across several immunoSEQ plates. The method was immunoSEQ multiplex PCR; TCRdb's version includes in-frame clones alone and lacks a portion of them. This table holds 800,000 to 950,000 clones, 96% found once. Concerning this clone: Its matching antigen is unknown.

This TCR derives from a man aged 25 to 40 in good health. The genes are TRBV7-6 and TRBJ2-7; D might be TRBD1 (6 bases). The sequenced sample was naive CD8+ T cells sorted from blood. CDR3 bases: TGTGCCAGCAGCTACAGGGACTCCTACGAGCAGTACTTC. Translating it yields CASSYRDSYEQYF.